This paragraph reports one T cell receptor beta chain. The sample belongs to a study of shared clonotypes between healthy human individuals. Naive CD8 populations comprised CD45RO-negative cells positively selected for CCR7, excluding terminally differentiated effector memory CD45RA+ cells. Clones were read by immunoSEQ multiplex PCR, and TCRdb kept only the in-frame ones, dropping some. The table lists around 600,000 clones, approximately 95% of them singletons. V lost 11 bases and J lost 0, with 8 bases in between. CDR1 is MNHEY and CDR2 is SMNVEV in the germline V gene (reference sequence). CDR3 length: 12 residues.

The chain recombines TRBV27 with TRBJ1-5, with D uncertain. The source is a woman in her thirties in good health. The sequenced sample was naive CD8+ T cells sorted from blood. The chain's CDR3 is CAPYYSNQPQHF. The CDR3 DNA reads TGTGCCCCGTATTATAGCAATCAGCCCCAGCATTTT.